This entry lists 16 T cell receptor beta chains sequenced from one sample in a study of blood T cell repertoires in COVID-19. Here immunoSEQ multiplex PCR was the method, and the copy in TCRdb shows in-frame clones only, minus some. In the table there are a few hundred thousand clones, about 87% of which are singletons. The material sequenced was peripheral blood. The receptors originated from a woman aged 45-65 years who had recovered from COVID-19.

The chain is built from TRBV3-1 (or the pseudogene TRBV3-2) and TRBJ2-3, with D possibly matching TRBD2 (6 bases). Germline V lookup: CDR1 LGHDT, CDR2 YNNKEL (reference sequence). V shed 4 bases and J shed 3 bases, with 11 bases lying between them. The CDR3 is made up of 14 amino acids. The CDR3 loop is CASSPGGITDTQYF. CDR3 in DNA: TGTGCCAGCAGCCCTGGAGGGATTACAGATACGCAGTATTTT.

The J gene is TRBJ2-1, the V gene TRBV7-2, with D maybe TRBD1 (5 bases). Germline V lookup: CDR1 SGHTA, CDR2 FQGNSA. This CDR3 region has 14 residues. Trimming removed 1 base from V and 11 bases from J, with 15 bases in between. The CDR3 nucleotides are TGTGCCAGCAGCTTAGTTAAAGGGGTTAGAAAGCAGTTCTTC. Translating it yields CASSLVKGVRKQFF.

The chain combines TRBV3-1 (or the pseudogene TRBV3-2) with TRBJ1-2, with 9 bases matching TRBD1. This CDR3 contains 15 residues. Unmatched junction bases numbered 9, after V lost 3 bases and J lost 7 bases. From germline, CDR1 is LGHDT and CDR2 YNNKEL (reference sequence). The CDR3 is CASSQPAGQGVGYTF. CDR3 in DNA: TGTGCCAGCAGCCAGCCCGCGGGACAGGGTGTTGGCTACACCTTC.

The CDR3 protein is CASKPRGGLQGRRDTQYF. CDR3 nucleotides: TGTGCCAGCAAACCGCGGGGGGGGTTGCAGGGGCGCAGAGATACGCAGTATTTT. The gene calls are TRBV5-6 and TRBJ2-3, with TRBD2 matching over 9 bases. Germline V gene sequence: CDR1 SGHDT, CDR2 YYEEEE. The CDR3 has 18 residues. The junction had 19 bases not matched to a gene; V was cut back by 6 bases and J by 5 bases. Filled out from reference TRBV5-6 and TRBJ2-3, the complete variable domain reads DAGVTQSPTHLIKTRGQQVTLRCSPKSGHDTVSWYQQALGQGPQFIFQYYEEEERQRGNFPDRFSGHQFPNYSSELNVNALLLGDSALYLCASKPRGGLQGRRDTQYFGPGTRLTVL.

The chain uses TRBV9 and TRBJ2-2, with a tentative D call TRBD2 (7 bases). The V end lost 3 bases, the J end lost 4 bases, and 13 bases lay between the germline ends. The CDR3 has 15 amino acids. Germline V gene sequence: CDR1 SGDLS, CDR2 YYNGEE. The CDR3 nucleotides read TGTGCCAGCAGCGGCCCCGGGGGGCTCACCGGGGAGCTGTTTTTT. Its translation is CASSGPGGLTGELFF.

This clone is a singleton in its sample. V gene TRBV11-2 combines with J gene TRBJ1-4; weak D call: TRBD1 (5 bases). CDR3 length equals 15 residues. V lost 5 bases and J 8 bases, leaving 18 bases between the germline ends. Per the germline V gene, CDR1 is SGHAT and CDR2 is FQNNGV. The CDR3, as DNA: TGTGCCAGCAGCCTATCGCCAGGGCTTGGGGAAAAACTGTTTTTT. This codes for CASSLSPGLGEKLFF.

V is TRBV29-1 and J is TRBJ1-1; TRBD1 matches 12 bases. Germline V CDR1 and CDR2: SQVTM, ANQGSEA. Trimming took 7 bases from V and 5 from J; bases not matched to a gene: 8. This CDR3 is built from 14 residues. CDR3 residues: CSGWGQGARTEAFF. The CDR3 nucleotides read TGCAGCGGTTGGGGACAGGGGGCTCGGACTGAAGCTTTCTTT.

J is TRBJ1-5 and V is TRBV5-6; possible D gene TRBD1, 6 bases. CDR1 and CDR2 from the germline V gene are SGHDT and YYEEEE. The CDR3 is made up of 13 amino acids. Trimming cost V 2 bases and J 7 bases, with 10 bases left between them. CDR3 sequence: CASSFQGYQPQHF. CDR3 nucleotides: TGTGCCAGCAGCTTTCAGGGGTACCAGCCCCAGCATTTT.

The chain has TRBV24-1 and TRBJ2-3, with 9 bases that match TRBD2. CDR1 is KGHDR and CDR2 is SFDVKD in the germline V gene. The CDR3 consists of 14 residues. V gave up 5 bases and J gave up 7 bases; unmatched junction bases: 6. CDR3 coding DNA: TGTGCCACCAGTGTTGGTAGCGGGAGTAATACGCAGTATTTT. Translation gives CATSVGSGSNTQYF.

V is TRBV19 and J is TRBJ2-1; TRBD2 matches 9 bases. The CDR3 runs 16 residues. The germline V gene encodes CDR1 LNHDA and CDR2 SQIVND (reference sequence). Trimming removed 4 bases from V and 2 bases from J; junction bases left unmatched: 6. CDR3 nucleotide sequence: TGTGCCAGTAGTAATATAGCGGGAGTTCCCTACAATGAGCAGTTCTTC. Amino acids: CASSNIAGVPYNEQFF.

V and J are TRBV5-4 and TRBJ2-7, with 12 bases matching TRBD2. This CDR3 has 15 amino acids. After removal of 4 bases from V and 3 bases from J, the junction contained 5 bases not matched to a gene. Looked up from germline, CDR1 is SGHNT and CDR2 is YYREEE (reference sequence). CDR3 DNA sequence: TGTGCCAGCAGCAAAGGGACTAGCGGGTACTACGAGCAGTACTTC. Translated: CASSKGTSGYYEQYF.

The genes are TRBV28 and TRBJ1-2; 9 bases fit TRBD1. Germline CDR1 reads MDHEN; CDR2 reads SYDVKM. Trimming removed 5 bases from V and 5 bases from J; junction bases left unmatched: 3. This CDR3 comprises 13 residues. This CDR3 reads CASSPTGGYGYTF. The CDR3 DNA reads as TGTGCCAGCAGTCCGACAGGGGGGTATGGCTACACCTTC.

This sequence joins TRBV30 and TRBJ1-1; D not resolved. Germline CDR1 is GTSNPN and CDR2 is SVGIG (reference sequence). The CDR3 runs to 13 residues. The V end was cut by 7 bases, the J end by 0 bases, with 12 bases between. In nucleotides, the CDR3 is TGTGCCTCAGACAACGGGGTGAACACTGAAGCTTTCTTT. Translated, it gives CASDNGVNTEAFF.

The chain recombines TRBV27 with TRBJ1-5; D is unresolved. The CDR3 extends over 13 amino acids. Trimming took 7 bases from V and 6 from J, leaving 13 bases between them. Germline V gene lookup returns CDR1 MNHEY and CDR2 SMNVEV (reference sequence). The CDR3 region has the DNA TGTGCCAGCACCTCGATAATCGGTCAGCCCCAGCATTTT. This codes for CASTSIIGQPQHF.

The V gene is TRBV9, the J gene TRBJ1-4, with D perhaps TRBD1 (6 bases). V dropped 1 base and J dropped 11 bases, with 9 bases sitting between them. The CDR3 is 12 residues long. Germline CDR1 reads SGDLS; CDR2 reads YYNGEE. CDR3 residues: CASSVSQGKLFF. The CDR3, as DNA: TGTGCCAGCAGCGTATCACAGGGTAAACTGTTTTTT. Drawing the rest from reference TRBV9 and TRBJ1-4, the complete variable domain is DSGVTQTPKHLITATGQRVTLRCSPRSGDLSVYWYQQSLDQGLQFLIQYYNGEERAKGNILERFSAQQFPDLHSELNLSSLELGDSALYFCASSVSQGKLFFGSGTQLSVL.

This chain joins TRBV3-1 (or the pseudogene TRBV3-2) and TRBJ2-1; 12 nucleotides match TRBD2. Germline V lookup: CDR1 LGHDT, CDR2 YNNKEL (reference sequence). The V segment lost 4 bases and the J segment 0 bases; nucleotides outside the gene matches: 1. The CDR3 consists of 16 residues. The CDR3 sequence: CASSPSGGASYNEQFF. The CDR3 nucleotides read TGTGCCAGCAGCCCTAGCGGGGGGGCCTCCTACAATGAGCAGTTCTTC.